This T cell receptor beta chain was obtained from a study of cytomegalovirus exposure and HLA in healthy donors. Findings and caveats of the study: The HLA-A and HLA-B alleles of most subjects were reportedly predicted accurately from TCR beta sequences. Across HLA loci, a later analysis found differing TCR association rates, with DRB1 most and HLA-C fewest. Specific recognition of CMV antigens was confirmed in vitro for a few chains (all CMV-associated).

A multiplex PCR was run with 60 Vbeta primers and 13 Jbeta primers. Measured with immunoSEQ multiplex PCR; TCRdb has only the in-frame clones, and not every one. The sample includes roughly 230,000 clones, about nine tenths seen only once; the top ten take around 1.7%. Concerning this clone itself: Its specificity is not known.

This clonotype was obtained from a girl aged 2-10 years in good health and CMV-seronegative. Sequenced input: PBMCs.

The CDR3 DNA is TGTGCCAGCAGCAAAAGTAGGCCGGGACAGGGCTATGAGCAGTTCTTC. Its protein is CASSKSRPGQGYEQFF. This rearrangement joins TRBV21-1 to TRBJ2-1; TRBD1 is the table's D call and was not checked against the DNA. TRBV21-1 counts as a pseudogene. This CDR3 region has 16 residues.